This T cell receptor beta chain derives from a study of CD8+ T cells in alopecia areata. Notes on the study in general: Treatment with tofacitinib significantly lowered scalp clonality and reduced expanded CD8+ clones among the top 100. In lesional scalp, particularly from alopecia totalis/universalis, clonality was higher than in normal scalp.

V lost 6 bases, J lost 9 bases, and 7 bases stayed unmatched. CDR1 is SQVTM and CDR2 is ANQGSEA in the germline V gene. This CDR3 comprises 12 residues. Following RNA extraction, reverse transcription yielded cDNA that acted as the sequencing template. Generated by immunoSEQ multiplex PCR, the TCRdb table keeps only in-frame clones and is missing some. The repertoire includes 150,000 to 200,000 clones, roughly two thirds of them detected once, and about 0.94% sits in the top ten. About this clone itself: Antigen specificity is unknown.

As to treatment: oral pan-JAK inhibitor, 5-10 mg twice daily. It was from PBMCs that CD4+ and CD8+ T cells were sorted. This sequence was found in a human donor with alopecia areata. The V and J genes are TRBV29-1 and TRBJ2-4; 8 positions agree with TRBD1. The sample here was CD4+ T cells sorted from blood, taken at week 4, from a patient treated with tofacitinib. CDR3 nucleotides: TGCAGCGTCCGGACAGGGCGGGTCATTCAGTACTTC. It codes for CSVRTGRVIQYF.